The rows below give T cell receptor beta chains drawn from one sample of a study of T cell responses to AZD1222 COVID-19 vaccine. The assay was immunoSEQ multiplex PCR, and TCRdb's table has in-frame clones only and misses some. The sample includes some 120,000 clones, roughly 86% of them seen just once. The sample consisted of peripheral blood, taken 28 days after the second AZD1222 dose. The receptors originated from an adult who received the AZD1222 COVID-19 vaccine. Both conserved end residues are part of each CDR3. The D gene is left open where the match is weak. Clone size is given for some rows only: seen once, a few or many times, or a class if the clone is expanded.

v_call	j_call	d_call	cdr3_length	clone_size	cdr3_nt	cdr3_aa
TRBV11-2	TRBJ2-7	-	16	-	TGTGCCAGCAGCGCCGGTGCGTACCCTGTTCCCTACGAGCAGTACTTC	CASSAGAYPVPYEQYF
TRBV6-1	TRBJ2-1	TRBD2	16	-	TGTGCCAGCAGTGAAGCGCGGGCTAGCGGGGGTAATGAGCAGTTCTTC	CASSEARASGGNEQFF
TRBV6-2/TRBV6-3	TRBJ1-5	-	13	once	TGTGCCAGCAGTAACCCGACGAATCAGCCCCAGCATTTT	CASSNPTNQPQHF
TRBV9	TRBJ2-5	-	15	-	TGTGCCAGCACCAAGGGGGGGGCTAGCGTGGAGACCCAGTACTTC	CASTKGGASVETQYF
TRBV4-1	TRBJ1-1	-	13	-	TGCGCCAGCAGCTTCCACACGAACACTGAAGCTTTCTTT	CASSFHTNTEAFF
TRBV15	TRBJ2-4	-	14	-	TGTGCCACCAGCAGACTGGAGCCCCAGGACATTCAGTACTTC	CATSRLEPQDIQYF
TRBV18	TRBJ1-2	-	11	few	TGTGCCAGCTCGGACAACTATGGCTACACCTTC	CASSDNYGYTF
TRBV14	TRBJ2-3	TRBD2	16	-	TGTGCCAGCAGCCAAGGTGGGCGGGGGTCCACAGATACGCAGTATTTT	CASSQGGRGSTDTQYF
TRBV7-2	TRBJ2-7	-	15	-	TGTGCCAGCAGCTTAATCCCAGGGCCCGAGGACGAGCAGTACTTC	CASSLIPGPEDEQYF
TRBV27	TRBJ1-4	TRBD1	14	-	TGTGCCAGCAGTTTACAGGGGGTAAAAGAAAAACTGTTTTTT	CASSLQGVKEKLFF
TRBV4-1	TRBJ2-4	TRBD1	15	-	TGCGCCAGCAGCCTCATACAGGGGGCTCAAAACATTCAGTACTTC	CASSLIQGAQNIQYF
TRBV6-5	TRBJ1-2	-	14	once	TGTGCCAGCAGTTACGGACGGCCCAACTATGGCTACACCTTC	CASSYGRPNYGYTF
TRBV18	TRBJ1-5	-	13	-	TGTGCCAGCTCTCAAGGACAGAATCAGCCCCAGCATTTT	CASSQGQNQPQHF
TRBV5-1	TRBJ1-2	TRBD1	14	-	TGCGCCAGCAGCTCCTTACAGGGGGCCGATAGCTACACCTTC	CASSSLQGADSYTF
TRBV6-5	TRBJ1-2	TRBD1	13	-	TGTGCCAGCAGCGGGGACAGGGGGTTGGGCTACACCTTC	CASSGDRGLGYTF
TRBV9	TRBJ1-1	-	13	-	TGTGCCAGCAGCCAAGGAGAGTACACTGAAGCTTTCTTT	CASSQGEYTEAFF
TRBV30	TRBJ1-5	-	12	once	TGTGCCTGGAGTATTGGCAATCAGCCCCAGCATTTT	CAWSIGNQPQHF
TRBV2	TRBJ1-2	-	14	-	TGTGCCAGCACGGGGTCCCGGCGTGACTATGGCTACACCTTC	CASTGSRRDYGYTF
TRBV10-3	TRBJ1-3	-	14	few	TGTGCCATCAGCCCGGACGGAAGTGGACTCACCATATATTTT	CAISPDGSGLTIYF
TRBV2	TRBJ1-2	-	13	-	TGTGCCAGCAGTGAGGAGGGTTTGGGTGGCTACACCTTC	CASSEEGLGGYTF
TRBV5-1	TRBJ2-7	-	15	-	TGCGCCAGCAGCTTGGCCGGGGTGGGGCCCTACGAGCAGTACTTC	CASSLAGVGPYEQYF
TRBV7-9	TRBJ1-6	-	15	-	TGTGCCAGCAGCTTAGTAGCAGGGAATAATTCACCCCTCCACTTT	CASSLVAGNNSPLHF
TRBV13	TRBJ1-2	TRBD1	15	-	TGTGCCAGCAGTCTTGACAGGGGGCGCGGCTATGGCTACACCTTC	CASSLDRGRGYGYTF
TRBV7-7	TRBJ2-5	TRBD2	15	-	TGTGCTAGCGGGGAACTGGCGGGGTCGGTGGAGACCCAGTACTTC	CASGELAGSVETQYF
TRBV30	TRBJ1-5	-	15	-	TGTGCCTGGAGTGTTAATGGGGTTTACAATCAGCCCCAGCATTTT	CAWSVNGVYNQPQHF
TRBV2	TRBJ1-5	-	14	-	TGTGCCAGCAACAGGGATGGGGGCAATCAGCCCCAGCATTTT	CASNRDGGNQPQHF
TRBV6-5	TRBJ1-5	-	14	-	TGTGCCAGCAGGGGAAGAGGAGGGACTCAGCCCCAGCATTTT	CASRGRGGTQPQHF
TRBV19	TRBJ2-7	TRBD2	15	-	TGTGCCAGTAGTACTAGCGGGACCAACTCCTACGAGCAGTACTTC	CASSTSGTNSYEQYF
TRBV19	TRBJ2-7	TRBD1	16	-	TGTGCCAGTAGTATATTGCACACAGGGGGCTTGTACGAGCAGTACTTC	CASSILHTGGLYEQYF
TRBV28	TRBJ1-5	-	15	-	TGTGCCAGCAGGGATAGGGGGTCGGGCAATCAGCCCCAGCATTTT	CASRDRGSGNQPQHF
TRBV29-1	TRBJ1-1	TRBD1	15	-	TGCAGCGTTGAAAGGGACAGAGACCTGAACACTGAAGCTTTCTTT	CSVERDRDLNTEAFF
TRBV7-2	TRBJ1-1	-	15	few	TGTGCCAGCAGCAGAGTCCGAATCATGAACACTGAAGCTTTCTTT	CASSRVRIMNTEAFF
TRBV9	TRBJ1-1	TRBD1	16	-	TGTGCCAGCAGCGCCGACCTGACAGGGGGAAGGATTGAAGCTTTCTTT	CASSADLTGGRIEAFF
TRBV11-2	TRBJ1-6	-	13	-	TGTGCCAGCAGCCCGCACGACCAGTCACCCCTCCACTTT	CASSPHDQSPLHF
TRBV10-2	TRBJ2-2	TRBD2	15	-	TGCGCCAGCAGTGACCGACTAGCGGGAGGTGGGGAGCTGTTTTTT	CASSDRLAGGGELFF
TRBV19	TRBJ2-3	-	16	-	TGTGCCAGTAGTCGCCCGGGACCGATCGGTTTCGATACGCAGTATTTT	CASSRPGPIGFDTQYF
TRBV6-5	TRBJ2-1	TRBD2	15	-	TGTGCCAGCAGGCCCACTAGCGGGAGTAACAATGAGCAGTTCTTC	CASRPTSGSNNEQFF
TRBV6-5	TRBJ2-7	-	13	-	TGTGCCAGCAGTTCCCAGGCGACATACGAGCAGTACTTC	CASSSQATYEQYF
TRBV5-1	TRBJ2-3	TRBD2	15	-	TGCGCCAGCAGCGTGACTAGCGGGGGGGTAGATACGCAGTATTTT	CASSVTSGGVDTQYF
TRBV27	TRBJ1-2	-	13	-	TGTGCCAGCACCCCGTCCCCGGCTCTAGGCTACACCTTC	CASTPSPALGYTF
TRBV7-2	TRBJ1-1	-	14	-	TGTGCCAGCGTCTCGAGTGTTTTTAACACTGAAGCTTTCTTT	CASVSSVFNTEAFF
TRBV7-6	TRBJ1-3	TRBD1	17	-	TGTGCCAGCAGCTCTGGACAGGGTGGTCGCTCTGGAAACACCATATATTTT	CASSSGQGGRSGNTIYF
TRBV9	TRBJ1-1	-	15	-	TGTGCCAGCAGCGTAGTAGACCGCCAAAACACTGAAGCTTTCTTT	CASSVVDRQNTEAFF
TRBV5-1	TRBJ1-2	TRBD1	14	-	TGCGCCAGCAGCGGCGACAGGGAGATCTATGGCTACACCTTC	CASSGDREIYGYTF
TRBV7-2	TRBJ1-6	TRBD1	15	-	TGTGCCAGCAGCTTAGAGGAGGGGGCATGGTCACCCCTCCACTTT	CASSLEEGAWSPLHF
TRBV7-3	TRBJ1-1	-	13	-	TGTGCCAGCAGCTTATCCCTTAACACTGAAGCTTTCTTT	CASSLSLNTEAFF
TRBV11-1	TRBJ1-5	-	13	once	TGTGCCAGCAGCCCAGGGGGCAATCAGCCCCAGCATTTT	CASSPGGNQPQHF
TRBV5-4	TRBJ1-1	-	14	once	TGTGCCAGCAGCCCGGGACTGAAGAACACTGAAGCTTTCTTT	CASSPGLKNTEAFF
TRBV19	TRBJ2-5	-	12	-	TGTGCCAGTAGTAAGGCAGGCGAGACCCAGTACTTC	CASSKAGETQYF
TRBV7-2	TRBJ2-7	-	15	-	TGTGCCAGCAGCCCGTCCATGGGGGAGAGGCGCGAGCAGTACTTC	CASSPSMGERREQYF
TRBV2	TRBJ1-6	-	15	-	TGTGCCAGCATCCGTTTGACAGTATCAAATTCACCCCTCCACTTT	CASIRLTVSNSPLHF
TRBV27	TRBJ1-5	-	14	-	TGTGCCAGCAGACCCCATCATAGCAATCAGCCCCAGCATTTT	CASRPHHSNQPQHF
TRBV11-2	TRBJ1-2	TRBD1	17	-	TGTGCCAGCAGCCATGGGGACAGGGGGGATGCTAACTATGGCTACACCTTC	CASSHGDRGDANYGYTF